This T cell receptor (beta chain) came from a study of identifying expanded T cells in peripheral blood. Overall study results and limits: Differentially abundant clones: about 1.2 between replicates, 16.4 at approximately 13 days, 19 at four. Roughly two-week clone count variance significantly increased as total template count grew.

This clone appeared a single time. The antigen is unknown. The protocol was immunoSEQ multiplex PCR, while the TCRdb copy is restricted to in-frame clones and leaves out a portion. This sample has some 76,000 clones, with 90% found just once. During the collection period, no donor immune events like infections were recorded. V shed 2 bases, J shed 3 bases, and the junction held 5 bases outside the gene matches. This CDR3 is 15 amino acids long. Germline loops: CDR1 SGDLS, CDR2 YYNGEE. This rearrangement joins TRBV9 to TRBJ2-3, with 8 bases matching TRBD1. Sample: blood. The sequence derives from a person aged 18 to 70 in good health. The CDR3 coding sequence is TGTGCCAGCAGCGTCTCTGGACAGGGAACAGATACGCAGTATTTT. It codes for CASSVSGQGTDTQYF.